The 17 T cell receptor beta chains listed next were all sequenced from one sample in a study of shared clonotypes between healthy human individuals. The assay was immunoSEQ multiplex PCR, and TCRdb's table has in-frame clones only and misses some. The data show 180,000 or so clones, roughly 93% seen once. Material: naive CD4+ T cells sorted from blood. This sample's subset: CD45RA+ positively selected. The receptor set was obtained from a woman aged 25 to 45 in good health.

The rearrangement links TRBV6-1 to TRBJ1-1; D is unclear. CDR1 MNHNS and CDR2 SASEGT come from the germline V gene. V shed 1 base and J shed 5 bases, with 11 bases lying between them. The CDR3 sequence is 14 residues long. In DNA form, the CDR3 reads TGTGCCAGCAGTGAAGGACGACGGGAAACTGAAGCTTTCTTT. Translation gives CASSEGRRETEAFF.

The chain recombines TRBV30 with TRBJ1-2, with D unclear. The V end lost 2 bases, the J end lost 8 bases, and 9 bases lay between the germline ends. The length of the CDR3 is 11 residues. Germline loops: CDR1 GTSNPN, CDR2 SVGIG (reference sequence). This chain's CDR3 is CAWSPSEGYTF. CDR3 DNA: TGTGCCTGGAGTCCTTCGGAAGGCTACACCTTC.

The DNA for the CDR3 is TGTGCCACCGACAGGGGGGAATGGCCAGATACGCAGTATTTT. It translates to CATDRGEWPDTQYF. The chain couples TRBV10-3 to TRBJ2-3; 9 nucleotides match TRBD1. This CDR3 region has 14 residues. CDR1 is ENHRY and CDR2 is SYGVKD in the germline V gene. With 10 bases clipped from V and 4 bases from J, the junction kept 9 bases outside the gene matches.

The CDR3, as DNA: TGTGCCAGCAGCCTATTTAGCGGCTACACCTTC. Protein: CASSLFSGYTF. This chain joins TRBV6-5 and TRBJ1-2; no clear D. Germline CDR1 and CDR2: MNHEY and SVGAGI. Trimming removed 6 bases from V and 8 bases from J, with 10 bases in between. This CDR3 is built from 11 residues.

The genes are TRBV5-1 and TRBJ2-2; TRBD2 might be the D (6 bases). The ends were cut back, 8 bases at V and 4 bases at J, with 21 bases in the middle. From germline, CDR1 is SGHRS and CDR2 YFSETQ. This CDR3 has 16 amino acids. CDR3 loop: CASTGTGTGATGELFF. CDR3 DNA: TGCGCCAGTACAGGAACCGGGACTGGGGCCACCGGGGAGCTGTTTTTT.

The chain links TRBV25-1 to TRBJ2-5; D perhaps matches TRBD2 (5 bases). Trimming pared 3 bases from V and 1 base from J, leaving 15 bases between. CDR1 and CDR2 from the germline V gene are MGHDK and SYGVNS. The CDR3 spans 16 residues. The CDR3 protein is CASSDSPSGIQETQYF. CDR3 bases: TGTGCCAGCAGTGATTCCCCCTCGGGGATCCAAGAGACCCAGTACTTC.

The V and J genes are TRBV25-1 and TRBJ1-1; possibly TRBD1 for D (6 bases). There are 12 residues in the CDR3. Looked up from germline, CDR1 is MGHDK and CDR2 is SYGVNS. Trimming took 4 bases from V and 11 from J, leaving 14 bases between them. The DNA of the CDR3 is TGTGCCAGCAGTGGTTTGCAGGGGAGGGCTTTCTTT. It translates to CASSGLQGRAFF.

This clone showed up just a few times. The genes are TRBV10-3 and TRBJ2-7, with D possibly TRBD2 on 6 matching bases. V was trimmed by 10 bases and J by 6 bases, leaving 10 bases between them. The length of the CDR3 is 10 residues. Looked up from germline, CDR1 is ENHRY and CDR2 is SYGVKD. DNA of the CDR3: TGTGCCAGCGGGGTAAGCGAGCAGTACTTC. Encoded protein: CASGVSEQYF.

The V gene is TRBV7-2, the J gene TRBJ1-5; tentatively, D is TRBD1 (6 bases). In germline, CDR1 is SGHTA, CDR2 FQGNSA. This CDR3 is built from 13 residues. Trimming removed 3 bases at V and 7 bases at J, with 10 bases between. Written as DNA, the CDR3 is TGTGCCAGCAGCTTTACAGGGATCCAGCCCCAGCATTTT. This gives the protein CASSFTGIQPQHF.

The genes are TRBV28 and TRBJ2-7; D is possibly TRBD2 (7 bases). The germline gives CDR1 MDHEN, CDR2 SYDVKM. V shed 3 bases and J shed 1 base, with 13 bases lying between them. The length of the CDR3 is 15 residues. The CDR3 sequence is CASSLPAGHSYEQYF. Written as DNA, the CDR3 is TGTGCCAGCAGTTTGCCAGCGGGACATTCCTACGAGCAGTACTTC.

The J gene is TRBJ2-7, the V gene TRBV9; D call uncertain. The germline V gene has CDR1 SGDLS and CDR2 YYNGEE. Trimming removed 1 base at V and 2 bases at J, with 16 bases between. The CDR3 extends over 16 amino acids. The CDR3 region has the DNA TGTGCCAGCAGCGTAAGCCCGACGGGTCCACCCTACGAGCAGTACTTC. Encoded protein: CASSVSPTGPPYEQYF.

The CDR3 DNA reads as TGTGCCAGCACCCAGGGAGGAAACAATGAGCAGTTCTTC. Amino acids: CASTQGGNNEQFF. The chain combines TRBV25-1 with TRBJ2-1; D is possibly TRBD2 (6 bases). This CDR3 spans 13 amino acids. Germline V CDR1 and CDR2: MGHDK, SYGVNS. Trimming removed 7 bases at V and 5 bases at J, with 12 bases between.

The chain has TRBV5-4 and TRBJ1-4, with 10 bases that match TRBD1. Germline V gene lookup returns CDR1 SGHNT and CDR2 YYREEE (reference sequence). CDR3 length: 16 amino acids. V shed 4 bases, J shed 4 bases, and the junction held 7 bases outside the gene matches. The CDR3 DNA follows: TGTGCCAGCAGCCTAAACCGGGACAGGGGTAATGAAAAACTGTTTTTT. This encodes CASSLNRDRGNEKLFF.

The chain has TRBV5-6 and TRBJ2-5; D perhaps matches TRBD1 (6 bases). The germline V and J ends were trimmed by 1 base and 7 bases, with 17 bases remaining between them. Germline loops: CDR1 SGHDT, CDR2 YYEEEE. CDR3 length: 15 residues. The CDR3 sequence is CASSLPGTPRTTQYF. CDR3 in DNA: TGTGCCAGCAGCTTGCCCGGGACACCCAGAACGACCCAGTACTTC. Looking up the rest from reference TRBV5-6 and TRBJ2-5 gives the full variable domain: DAGVTQSPTHLIKTRGQQVTLRCSPKSGHDTVSWYQQALGQGPQFIFQYYEEEERQRGNFPDRFSGHQFPNYSSELNVNALLLGDSALYLCASSLPGTPRTTQYFGPGTRLLVL.

As DNA, the CDR3 is TGTGCCAGCAGCTTACCAGGACAGATGAACACTGAAGCTTTCTTT. This translates into CASSLPGQMNTEAFF. The chain recombines TRBV5-4 with TRBJ1-1, with D maybe TRBD1 (6 bases). The germline gives CDR1 SGHNT, CDR2 YYREEE (reference sequence). V was clipped by 2 bases and J by 0 bases, with 11 bases between them. This CDR3 region has 15 residues. The variable domain in full, completed from reference TRBV5-4 and TRBJ1-1, reads ETGVTQSPTHLIKTRGQQVTLRCSSQSGHNTVSWYQQALGQGPQFIFQYYREEENGRGNFPPRFSGLQFPNYSSELNVNALELDDSALYLCASSLPGQMNTEAFFGQGTRLTVV.

The chain employs TRBV6-9 and TRBJ2-7; 8 positions agree with TRBD1. The CDR3 is 15 amino acids. Looked up from germline, CDR1 is MNHGY and CDR2 is SVAAGI. V dropped 10 bases and J dropped 0; count of bases not matched to a gene: 11. The CDR3 loop reads CATSDRDRSSYEQYF. The DNA for the CDR3 is TGTGCCACCTCGGACCGGGACAGGAGCTCCTACGAGCAGTACTTC.

The chain carries TRBV2 and TRBJ2-5; D perhaps matches TRBD1 (6 bases). The V end was cut by 4 bases, the J end by 7 bases, with 13 bases between. CDR1 SNHLY and CDR2 FYNNEI come from the germline V gene. The CDR3 has 13 residues. The CDR3 nucleotides read TGTGCCAGCAGTGGGACAGACCTCGGGACCCAGTACTTC. Amino acids: CASSGTDLGTQYF.